The 12 T cell receptor beta chains below come from one sample, sequenced in a study of Graves' ophthalmopathy and Graves' hyperthyroidism (dated by TCRdb to the late 2010s). Sequenced on an Illumina HiSeq 2000. For repertoire sequencing, the TCR beta CDR3 regions were amplified from RNA transcripts. HTBI primers and the Qiagen OneStep RT-PCR kit were used in a first-round RT-PCR, which was followed by a second-round multiplex PCR, size selection and purification. TCRdb trimmed public reads at Q25 via fastp, called clones via MiXCR and kept in-frame beta chains. Identical CDR3 proteins give one entry, which carries the most common genes and DNA. The sample records approximately 460,000 distinct CDR3 sequences, 13% to 15% of which are singletons. The ten largest account for over 8% of the sample. The specimen was blood. These TCRs come from a woman aged 25 to 39 with Graves' ophthalmopathy. Donor details come from another sample of the same person, matched by shared clones.

This clonotype was observed at least ten times. V is TRBV4-2 and J is TRBJ1-5; D is perhaps TRBD1 (5 bases). From germline, CDR1 is LGHNA and CDR2 YNFKEQ. The CDR3 is 19 amino acids. V was cut by 0 bases and J by 0 bases, with 18 bases left in between. Here the CDR3 DNA reads TGTGCCAGCAGCCAAGATCTCATTACGGACACTGATAGCAATCAGCCCCAGCATTTT. This translates into CASSQDLITDTDSNQPQHF.

In this sample, this clonotype turned up many times. This chain connects TRBV25-1 to TRBJ1-5; D gene unclear. From germline, CDR1 is MGHDK and CDR2 SYGVNS. The ends were cut back, 3 bases at V and 3 bases at J, with 9 bases in the middle. This CDR3 comprises 14 residues. The CDR3 DNA sequence: TGTGCCAGCAGTGACGCAGACTACAATCAGCCCCAGCATTTT. Translated: CASSDADYNQPQHF.

In this sample, this clonotype turned up many times. The V gene is TRBV6-5, the J gene TRBJ1-6, with a possible D match to TRBD1 (6 bases). CDR3 length: 14 amino acids. Per germline, CDR1 MNHEY and CDR2 SVGAGI. Trimming shortened V by 6 bases and J by 10 bases, and 16 bases separated the two germline ends. The CDR3 region has the DNA TGTGCCAGCAGCCGCGGCAGGACAGAGTCACCCCTCCACTTT. Translated, it gives CASSRGRTESPLHF.

This clonotype was seen many times. The rearrangement uses TRBV12-3 or TRBV12-4 and TRBJ1-1; possibly TRBD1 for D (6 bases). V lost 7 bases and J 4 bases, leaving 13 bases between the germline ends. This CDR3 has 13 residues. CDR3 residues: CASTEPGVTEAFF. In DNA form, the CDR3 reads TGTGCCAGCACCGAACCAGGGGTCACTGAAGCTTTCTTT.

This clonotype was detected ten times or more. The gene calls are TRBV5-1 and TRBJ2-5; no clear D. The germline V gene encodes CDR1 SGHRS and CDR2 YFSETQ. V lost 0 bases to trimming and J lost 1 base, with 7 bases between them. CDR3 length: 14 amino acids. CDR3 in DNA: TGCGCCAGCAGCTTGGGATCTAGCCAAGAGACCCAGTACTTC. Its translation: CASSLGSSQETQYF.

There are many counts of this clonotype. The J gene is TRBJ2-7, the V gene TRBV20-1; 8 nucleotides align to TRBD1. This CDR3 is 14 amino acids long. V lost 3 bases, J lost 3 bases, and 7 bases stayed unmatched. CDR1 is DFQATT, CDR2 SNEGSKA, per germline (reference sequence). DNA for the CDR3: TGCAGTGCTAGGACGGGACAGGTTGGCTACGAGCAGTACTTC. Translating gives CSARTGQVGYEQYF.

This clonotype showed up many times. The chain joins TRBV27 to TRBJ2-5, with D perhaps TRBD2 (6 bases). V was pared by 11 bases and J by 3 bases, with 19 bases between. The CDR3 runs to 14 residues. Germline V CDR1 and CDR2: MNHEY, SMNVEV (reference sequence). CDR3 residues: CASRETLLKETQYF. The CDR3 DNA follows: TGTGCCTCCCGGGAGACCCTCCTTAAAGAGACCCAGTACTTC.

The chain combines TRBV28 with TRBJ2-7; 11 nucleotides match TRBD1. The CDR3 extends over 14 amino acids. Germline CDR1 and CDR2: MDHEN and SYDVKM. V lost 4 bases to trimming and J lost 6 bases; unmatched junction nucleotides: 5. The CDR3 region has the DNA TGTGCCAGCAGTTCCCCGGACAGGGGGCTCGAGCAGTACTTC. It encodes CASSSPDRGLEQYF.

As concerns this clonotype: This clone may be a read error of a much larger clone one base away. The chain links TRBV7-8 to TRBJ2-5, with D perhaps being TRBD1 or TRBD2 (5 bases each). The germline V gene has CDR1 SGHVS and CDR2 FQNEAQ. There are 15 residues in the CDR3. CDR3 nucleotide sequence: TGTGCCAGCAGCTCTGCCGGGACGGAACAAGAGGCCCAGTACTTC. This translates into CASSSAGTEQEAQYF.

There are many counts of this clonotype. Compared with germline, one end of the junction differs, possibly owing to a read error. This sequence joins TRBV6-1 and TRBJ2-5; D is undetermined. This CDR3 spans 15 amino acids. Germline-derived CDR1 and CDR2 are MNHNS and SASEGT. CDR3 nucleotide sequence: TGTACCAGCAGTCCCCCACCCGGATTCCAAGAGACCCAGTACTTC. It translates to CTSSPPPGFQETQYF.

This clonotype appeared many times. J is TRBJ1-3 and V is TRBV7-9; D is perhaps TRBD1 (5 bases). The CDR3 is 15 amino acids. Between the trimmed V and J ends, which lost 5 bases and 4 bases, there was a span of 15 bases. Germline values: CDR1 SEHNR, CDR2 FQNEAQ (reference sequence). In DNA, the CDR3 is TGTGCCAGCAGCCTGAATGGGGACTTCGGAAACACCATATATTTT. Translating gives CASSLNGDFGNTIYF.

This clonotype was counted ten times or more. The chain is built from TRBV27 and TRBJ2-5, with D perhaps matching TRBD2 (7 bases). Germline loops: CDR1 MNHEY, CDR2 SMNVEV (reference sequence). V was cut by 8 bases and J by 9 bases, with 19 bases left in between. The CDR3 has 13 residues. The CDR3 here is CASSERGAGAQYF. The CDR3 DNA reads as TGTGCCAGCTCCGAGCGGGGCGCAGGGGCCCAGTACTTC.